These 2 T cell receptor beta chains were sequenced from one sample in a study of STAT5B mutations in CD4+ large granular lymphocyte leukemia. Sequencing was performed with immunoSEQ multiplex PCR; in TCRdb, only in-frame clones are kept and a portion is missing. The sample yields about 22,000 clones, around 79% seen once. Sequenced input: CD4+ T cells from blood buffy coats. Receptors originate from a human donor in good health.

This clone came up a few times. The chain combines TRBV30 with TRBJ1-5, with 12 positions matching TRBD1. The CDR3 is 14 residues long. With 7 bases clipped from V and 3 bases from J, the junction kept 4 bases outside the gene matches. Germline loops: CDR1 GTSNPN, CDR2 SVGIG (reference sequence). This chain's CDR3 is CASGQGAVNQPQHF. CDR3 coding DNA: TGTGCCTCGGGACAGGGGGCCGTCAATCAGCCCCAGCATTTT.

The gene calls are TRBV6-6 and TRBJ1-1; TRBD1 matches at 10 bases. The CDR3 has 15 residues. With V trimmed by 4 bases and J by 3 bases, 5 bases remained unmatched. Germline CDR1 is MNHNY and CDR2 is SVGAGI (reference sequence). For the CDR3, the DNA is TGTGCCAGCAGTTCGACAGGGGGCGTCGACACTGAAGCTTTCTTT. The encoded protein is CASSSTGGVDTEAFF.